A selection of T cell receptor beta chains follows, all from one sample in a study of T cells expressing NK-cell markers. Using the 5' RACE reads, TCRdb records one entry per CDR3 protein without DNA. The table lists a few hundred thousand distinct CDR3 sequences. Sample: blood T cells: a sorted CD56 or NKG2C T cell subset, CD4+ or CD8+ T cells, or bulk PBMC T cells (not recorded which). All receptors come from a man aged 18 to 30 in good health. CDR3s include the opening cysteine and the closing phenylalanine or tryptophan. The order of the fields is J gene, V gene, CDR3 protein.

>TRBJ2-1|TRBV7-6
CASSLTGDPYNEQFF
>TRBJ1-2|TRBV5-6
CASSPYGYGYTF
>TRBJ2-1|TRBV7-2
CASSTPTSAYNEQFF
>TRBJ1-5|TRBV28
CASSIEQGTPNQPQHF
>TRBJ2-3|TRBV20-1
CSAPGTSGRISTDTQYF
>TRBJ1-5|TRBV29-1
CSVEFPGGQPQHF
>TRBJ2-1|TRBV12-3/TRBV12-4
CASSGDRGTYNEQFF
>TRBJ2-7|TRBV2
CASSGPQASSYEQYF
>TRBJ2-5|TRBV5-1
CASTRTGRKQETQYF
>TRBJ2-1|TRBV5-6
CASSYPGVEQFF
>TRBJ2-1|TRBV19
CASSIRAGPSYNEQFF
>TRBJ2-3|TRBV6-1
CASSESTGGWDTQYF
>TRBJ2-2|TRBV6-5
CAKSTSGRRTGELFF
>TRBJ1-5|TRBV28
CASNPWTEENQPQHF
>TRBJ2-3|TRBV12-3/TRBV12-4
CASRPPGHIADTQYF
>TRBJ2-5|TRBV2
CASHQREKETQYF
>TRBJ1-5|TRBV30
CAWSVSANSNQPQHF
>TRBJ1-4|TRBV4-1
CASSQISRQGANEKLFF
>TRBJ2-3|TRBV12-3/TRBV12-4
CASRRQGAPTDTQYF
>TRBJ1-1|TRBV12-3/TRBV12-4
CASSLASRRLNTEAFF
>TRBJ2-5|TRBV6-2/TRBV6-3
CASSYEQETQYF
>TRBJ1-5|TRBV12-5
CASGGRENSNQPQHF
>TRBJ2-7|TRBV24-1
CATYGHIDYEQYF
>TRBJ2-3|TRBV5-1
CASSPGTSGRWDTQYF
>TRBJ2-4|TRBV4-2
CASSKRDSEDIQYF
>TRBJ1-6|TRBV5-8
CASSFGGSDPLHF
>TRBJ1-1|TRBV15
CATSRDSLAVGNTEAFF
>TRBJ2-6|TRBV20-1
CSAKGQPSGANVLTF
>TRBJ2-2|TRBV7-6
CASSMTQGFGELFF
>TRBJ1-4|TRBV20-1
CSARDIGRSEKLFF
>TRBJ1-2|TRBV5-6
CASSLVLGGHYGYTF
>TRBJ2-1|TRBV7-9
CASSPNTRDSYNEQFF
>TRBJ1-2|TRBV12-3/TRBV12-4
CASSRGQAGGYTF
>TRBJ1-4|TRBV7-9
CASIPKEGEKLFF
>TRBJ2-3|TRBV5-1
CASSLAAGPTDTQYF
>TRBJ2-1|TRBV4-1
CASSQHELAGRNEQFF
>TRBJ2-2|TRBV11-1
CASSSSSGRAKGTGELFF
>TRBJ1-6|TRBV6-1
CASTVRRGSNSPLHF